These 8 T cell receptor beta chains came from one sample sequenced in a study of T cells in Graves' hyperthyroidism and ophthalmopathy (dated by TCRdb to about 2019). Library preparation was by multiplex PCR. Data came from an Illumina HiSeq 2000. TCR beta CDR3 regions were amplified from RNA transcripts. The first round of RT-PCR for the TCR CDR3 was performed with the HTBI primer set and the Qiagen OneStep RT-PCR kit. The public reads were reprocessed in TCRdb via fastp at Q25 and MiXCR, keeping in-frame beta chains. Rows are unified per CDR3 protein, each entry keeping the most common DNA and genes. This sample is represented by under 350,000 distinct CDR3 sequences; roughly 21% of them were singletons. Together, the top ten hold around half of the sample. The sequenced sample was blood. The receptors stem from a woman aged 50 to 65 with Graves' hyperthyroidism.

This clonotype was detected ten times or more. The gene calls are TRBV5-1 and TRBJ2-3, with D possibly being TRBD1 (5 bases). Looked up from germline, CDR1 is SGHRS and CDR2 is YFSETQ. The CDR3 runs to 13 residues. V was trimmed by 4 bases and J by 1 base, leaving 7 bases between them. CDR3 protein: CASSPTGTDTQYF. The CDR3 DNA is TGCGCCAGCAGCCCGACAGGCACAGATACGCAGTATTTT.

This clonotype was observed a few times. The chain carries TRBV6-6 and TRBJ2-5; 7 nucleotides line up with TRBD1. This CDR3 is 13 amino acids long. The junction had 1 base not matched to a gene; V was cut back by 2 bases and J by 4 bases. From germline, CDR1 is MNHNY and CDR2 SVGAGI (reference sequence). The CDR3 loop is CASSYPGGETQYF. CDR3 DNA sequence: TGTGCCAGCAGTTACCCAGGGGGAGAGACCCAGTACTTC.

This clonotype was detected ten times or more. The V call is TRBV7-8, the J call TRBJ1-1; 8 nucleotides agree with TRBD1. The trim removed 6 bases at V and 0 bases at J, leaving 12 bases unmatched. Per germline, CDR1 SGHVS and CDR2 FQNEAQ. The CDR3 covers 17 residues. Here the CDR3 reads CASRAPDRGKLNTEAFF. As DNA, the CDR3 is TGTGCCAGCAGGGCCCCAGACAGGGGAAAATTGAACACTGAAGCTTTCTTT.

A few counts support this clonotype. This chain uses TRBV5-6 with TRBJ2-1; D unresolved. Trimming removed 4 bases from V and 9 bases from J, with 14 bases in between. The CDR3 is 13 amino acids. Germline values: CDR1 SGHDT, CDR2 YYEEEE. The CDR3 DNA sequence: TGTGCCAGCAGCGGCTTCTGGGCTGGTGAGCAGTTCTTC. Its translation is CASSGFWAGEQFF.

This chain joins TRBV3-1 and TRBJ2-5; 7 bases align to TRBD2. The CDR3 is 14 residues long. J was trimmed by 5 bases and V by 3 bases; bases with no gene match: 6. Germline V lookup: CDR1 LGHDT, CDR2 YNNKEL (reference sequence). The CDR3, as DNA: TGTGCCAGCAGCCACGCGGGAGTTGGGGAGACCCAGTACTTC. Protein product: CASSHAGVGETQYF.

The sample holds many counts of this clonotype. This sequence joins TRBV9 and TRBJ1-1; a weak D match, TRBD1 (5 bases). V lost 0 bases and J 7 bases, leaving 19 bases between the germline ends. Germline-derived CDR1 and CDR2 are SGDLS and YYNGEE. The CDR3 length is 16 residues. For the CDR3, the DNA is TGTGCCAGCAGCGTAGGCTCCGGGGCGGGAGGTGGTGAAGCTTTCTTT. This translates into CASSVGSGAGGGEAFF.

This clonotype was counted many times. The chain recombines TRBV12-3 or TRBV12-4 with TRBJ2-3; tentatively, D is TRBD1 (6 bases). This CDR3 region has 15 residues. Trimming stripped 6 bases from V and 3 bases from J, with 16 bases between. This CDR3 is CASSPRQRGTDTQYF. Written as DNA, the CDR3 is TGTGCCAGCAGCCCCCGCCAGAGGGGGACAGATACGCAGTATTTT.

In this sample, this clonotype turned up many times. This chain uses TRBV18 with TRBJ2-2; 10 nucleotides match TRBD2. V was clipped by 6 bases and J by 4 bases; unmatched bases: 8. The CDR3 covers 16 residues. CDR1 is KGHSH, CDR2 LQKENI, per germline. CDR3 sequence: CASSTDSGRLTGELFF. CDR3 DNA sequence: TGTGCCAGCTCGACTGATAGCGGGAGGCTCACCGGGGAGCTGTTTTTT.